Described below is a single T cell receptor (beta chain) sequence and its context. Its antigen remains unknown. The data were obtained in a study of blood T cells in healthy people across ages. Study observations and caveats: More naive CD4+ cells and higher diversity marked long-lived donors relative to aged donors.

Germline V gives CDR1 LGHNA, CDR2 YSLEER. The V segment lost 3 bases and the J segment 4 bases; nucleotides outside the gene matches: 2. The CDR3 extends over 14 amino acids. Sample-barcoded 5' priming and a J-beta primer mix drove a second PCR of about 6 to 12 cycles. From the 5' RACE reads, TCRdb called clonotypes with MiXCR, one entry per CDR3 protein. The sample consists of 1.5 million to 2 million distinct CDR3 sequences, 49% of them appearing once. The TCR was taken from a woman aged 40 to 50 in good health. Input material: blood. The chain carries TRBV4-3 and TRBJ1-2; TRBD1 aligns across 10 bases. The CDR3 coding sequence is TGCGCCAGCAGCCAGACAGGGGGCGCCTATGGCTACACCTTC. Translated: CASSQTGGAYGYTF.